What follows are 15 T cell receptor beta chains derived from one specimen sequenced in a study of glioma-infiltrating T cells. Using RNA template, CDR3s of TCR alpha and beta were amplified with iRepertoire arm-PCR. TCRdb called the multiplex PCR reads again in MiXCR, with one record for every CDR3 protein. The table has 300,000 to 450,000 distinct CDR3 sequences, more than 35% seen once. The sequenced sample was glioma tissue, nonneoplastic brain tissue, or PBMCs (not recorded which). These receptors were collected from a human donor with low-grade glioma or glioblastoma, undergoing nonglioma brain surgery, or in good health (not recorded which).

This clonotype was counted ten times or more. This chain links TRBV27 with TRBJ1-6; no firm D call. CDR1 is MNHEY and CDR2 is SMNVEV in the germline V gene (reference sequence). The CDR3 consists of 13 residues. V was cut by 2 bases and J by 6 bases, with 5 bases left in between. DNA for the CDR3: TGTGCCAGCAGTTTAGCCCTTAATTCACCCCTCCACTTT. Its protein is CASSLALNSPLHF.

On this clonotype itself: An end of the junction does not agree with germline; a read error may underlie this. The V call is TRBV28, the J call TRBJ2-7; TRBD2 agrees at 14 bases. The CDR3 runs 17 residues. The germline V gene has CDR1 MDHEN and CDR2 SYDVKM. The CDR3 sequence: CASGLRAGLAGAYEQYF. The DNA for the CDR3 is TGTGCCAGCGGTTTACGGGCGGGACTAGCGGGAGCCTACGAGCAGTACTTC.

J is TRBJ2-7 and V is TRBV28; TRBD1 aligns across 10 bases. The J call may be incorrect, as the DNA end agrees better with TRBJ2-5. The CDR3 consists of 15 residues. Germline V gives CDR1 MDHEN, CDR2 SYDVKM. CDR3 sequence reads: CASSDPRTGGETQYF. In DNA form, the CDR3 reads TGTGCCAGCAGCGACCCCCGGACAGGGGGGGAGACCCAGTACTTC.

In regard to this clonotype: The junction departs from germline at one end; a sequencing error may be responsible. The chain combines TRBV5-1 with TRBJ2-6; D may be TRBD1 or TRBD2 (6 bases each). Per the germline V gene, CDR1 is SGHRS and CDR2 is YFSETQ. The CDR3 length is 14 residues. CDR3 bases: TGCGCCAGCAGCTTGGCCACGGGGGCCAACGTCCTTACTTTC. As protein: CASSLATGANVLTF.

In the case of this clonotype: One base away lies a much larger clone, so this may be a sequencing read error. This chain joins TRBV6-5 and TRBJ1-1, with D unresolved. CDR3 length: 11 amino acids. V lost 6 bases, J lost 9 bases, and 11 bases lay in between. Germline V gives CDR1 MNHEY, CDR2 SVGAGI. This chain's CDR3 is CASSARTKAFF. In DNA form, the CDR3 reads TGTGCCAGCAGCGCCAGGACTAAAGCTTTCTTT.

This clonotype was detected a few times. The chain employs TRBV7-6 and TRBJ1-3, with 8 bases identical to TRBD1. The ends lost 5 bases at V and 0 bases at J; junction bases unmatched: 6. The V gene's germline CDR1 is SGHVS and CDR2 FNYEAQ. There are 16 residues in the CDR3. For the CDR3, the DNA is TGTGCCAGCAGCAAAGGACAGGGCCACTCTGGAAACACCATATATTTT. The encoded protein is CASSKGQGHSGNTIYF.

This chain uses TRBV27 with TRBJ2-7; TRBD2 might be the D (7 bases). Trimming took 5 bases from V and 6 from J, leaving 14 bases between them. In germline, CDR1 is MNHEY, CDR2 SMNVEV (reference sequence). The CDR3 spans 13 residues. The CDR3 sequence is CASSPRGGVEQYF. DNA of the CDR3: TGTGCCAGCAGTCCTAGGGGGGGGGTCGAGCAGTACTTC.

This clonotype was seen many times. The J gene is TRBJ2-1, the V gene TRBV25-1, with D unresolved. The length of the CDR3 is 18 residues. The V end was cut by 7 bases, the J end by 0 bases, with 22 bases between. Germline CDR1 is MGHDK and CDR2 is SYGVNS. Written as DNA, the CDR3 is TGTGCCAGCACCCCCAAAGCGCCCGACTCAAGCTCCTACAATGAGCAGTTCTTC. Protein: CASTPKAPDSSSYNEQFF.

A remark on this clonotype: A much larger clone differs by one base, so this may be a read error. V usage is TRBV28 and J usage is TRBJ2-3, with unresolved D. The CDR3 has 13 amino acids. Trimming cost V 4 bases and J 5 bases, with 10 bases left between them. In germline, CDR1 is MDHEN, CDR2 SYDVKM. The CDR3 region has the DNA TGTGCCAGCAGTTCTGTACAGCTAGATACGCAGTATTTT. Residues: CASSSVQLDTQYF.

The chain links TRBV6-5 to TRBJ2-7; the match to TRBD1 covers 10 bases. Losses at the gene ends were 7 bases for V and 4 bases for J; bases not matched to a gene: 10. Germline V gives CDR1 MNHEY, CDR2 SVGAGI. The CDR3 length is 15 residues. The CDR3: CASTLDRGRLYEQYF. The CDR3 nucleotides are TGTGCCAGCACCTTAGACAGGGGGCGGTTATACGAGCAGTACTTC.

The J gene is TRBJ1-1, the V gene TRBV2; D gene ambiguous. CDR3 length: 10 amino acids. The V gene's germline CDR1 is SNHLY and CDR2 FYNNEI. V dropped 11 bases and J dropped 0 bases, with 4 bases sitting between them. In nucleotides, the CDR3 is TGTGCCGCCATGAACACTGAAGCTTTCTTT. It is translated as CAAMNTEAFF.

This clonotype was found many times. The CDR3 nucleotides read TGTGCCAGCAGCCCTGCGGATGAGCAGTTCTTC. Translated, it gives CASSPADEQFF. This rearrangement joins TRBV7-2 to TRBJ2-1; D uncertain. The ends were cut back, 5 bases at V and 8 bases at J, with 7 bases in the middle. Germline values: CDR1 SGHTA, CDR2 FQGNSA. CDR3 length: 11 residues.

The V gene is TRBV28, the J gene TRBJ1-5; no reliable D call. CDR3 length: 15 residues. Trimming stripped 4 bases from V and 0 bases from J, with 10 bases between. Germline V gene lookup returns CDR1 MDHEN and CDR2 SYDVKM. Here the CDR3 reads CASSSLGPSNQPQHF. The CDR3 DNA is TGTGCCAGCAGTTCCCTAGGACCTAGCAATCAGCCCCAGCATTTT.

V usage is TRBV6-1 and J usage is TRBJ2-7; 8 nucleotides agree with TRBD1. Germline V gene sequence: CDR1 MNHNS, CDR2 SASEGT. The length of the CDR3 is 14 residues. J gave up 1 base and V 7 bases, and 6 bases lay outside the gene matches. DNA of the CDR3: TGTGCCAGCAAACTGGGACAGGAGTCCTACGAGCAGTACTTC. This sequence encodes CASKLGQESYEQYF.

A word on this clonotype: One end of the junction does not line up with germline, which may come from a read error. V usage is TRBV6-1 and J usage is TRBJ2-6; 7 bases line up with TRBD1. The V gene's germline CDR1 is MNHNS and CDR2 SASEGT. The CDR3 loop spans 16 amino acids. As DNA, the CDR3 is TGTGCCAGCAGTGTGGACAGGTACTCTGGGGCCAAAGTCCTGACTTTC. Protein product: CASSVDRYSGAKVLTF.